Detailed here is one TCR beta chain. Its antigen remains unidentified. The data belong to a study of T cell repertoires in cytomegalovirus infection. Trimming took 5 bases from V and 1 from J, leaving 16 bases between them. The germline gives CDR1 LNHNV, CDR2 YYDKDF (reference sequence). The CDR3 length is 16 residues. Whole-study results and caveats: What dominated the ex vivo response were HLA-C-restricted CMV-specific TCR beta clonotypes.

MiXCR, applied by TCRdb to the reads, yields one record per CDR3 protein. The table shows fewer than 700,000 distinct CDR3 sequences, with roughly a quarter occurring only once. Sequencing input: CD8+ T cells from PBMCs. The TCR originated in a human donor in good health (CMV status not recorded). Some clones in this sample may be carry-over from other donors' samples. The chain recombines TRBV15 with TRBJ2-3; possible D gene TRBD2, 6 bases. This CDR3 is CATSPFLALGTDTQYF. CDR3 nucleotide sequence: TGTGCCACCAGCCCTTTCCTAGCGCTCGGCACAGATACGCAGTATTTT.